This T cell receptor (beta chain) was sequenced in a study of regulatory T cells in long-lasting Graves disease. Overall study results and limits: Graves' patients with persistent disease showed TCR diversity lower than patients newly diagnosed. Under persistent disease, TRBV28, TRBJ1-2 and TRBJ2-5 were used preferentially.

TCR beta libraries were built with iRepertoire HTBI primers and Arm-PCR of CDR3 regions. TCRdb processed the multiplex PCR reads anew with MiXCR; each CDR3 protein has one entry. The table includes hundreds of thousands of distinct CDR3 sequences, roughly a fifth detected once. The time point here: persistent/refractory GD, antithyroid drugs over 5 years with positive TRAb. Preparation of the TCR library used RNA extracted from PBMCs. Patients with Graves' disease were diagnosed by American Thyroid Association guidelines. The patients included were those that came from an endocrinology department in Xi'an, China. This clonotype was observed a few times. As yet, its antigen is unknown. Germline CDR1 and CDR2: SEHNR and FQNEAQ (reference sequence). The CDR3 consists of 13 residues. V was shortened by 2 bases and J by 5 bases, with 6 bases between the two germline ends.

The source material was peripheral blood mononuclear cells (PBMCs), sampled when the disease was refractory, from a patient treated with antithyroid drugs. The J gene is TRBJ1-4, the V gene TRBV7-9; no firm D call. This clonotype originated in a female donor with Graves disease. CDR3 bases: TGTGCCAGCAGCTTAAGCCCAAATGAAAAACTGTTTTTT. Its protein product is CASSLSPNEKLFF.